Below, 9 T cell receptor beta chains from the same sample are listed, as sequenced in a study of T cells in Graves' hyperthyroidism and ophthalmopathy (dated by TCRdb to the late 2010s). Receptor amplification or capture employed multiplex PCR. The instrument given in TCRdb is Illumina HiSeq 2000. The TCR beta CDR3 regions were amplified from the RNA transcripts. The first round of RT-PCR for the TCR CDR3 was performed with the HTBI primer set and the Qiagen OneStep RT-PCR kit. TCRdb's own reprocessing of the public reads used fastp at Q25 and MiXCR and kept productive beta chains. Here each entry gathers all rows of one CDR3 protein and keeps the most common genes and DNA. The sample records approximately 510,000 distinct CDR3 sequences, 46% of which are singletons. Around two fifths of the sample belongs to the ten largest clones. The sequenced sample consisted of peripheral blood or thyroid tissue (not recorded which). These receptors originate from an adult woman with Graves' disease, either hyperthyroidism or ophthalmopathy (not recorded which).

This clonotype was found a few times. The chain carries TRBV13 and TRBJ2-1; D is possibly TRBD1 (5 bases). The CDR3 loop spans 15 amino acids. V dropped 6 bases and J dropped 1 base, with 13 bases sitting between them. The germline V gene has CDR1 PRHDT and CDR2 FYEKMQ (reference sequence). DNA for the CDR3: TGTGCCAGCAGTGAGGACAAAAGATCCTACAATGAGCAGTTCTTC. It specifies CASSEDKRSYNEQFF.

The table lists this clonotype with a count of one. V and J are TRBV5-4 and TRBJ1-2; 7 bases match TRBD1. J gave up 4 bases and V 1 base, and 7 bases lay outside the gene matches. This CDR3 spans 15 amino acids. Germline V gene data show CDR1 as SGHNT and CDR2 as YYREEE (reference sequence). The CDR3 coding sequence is TGTGCCAGCAGCTTGCTAGCGCCAGGGGGCTATGGCTACACCTTC. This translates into CASSLLAPGGYGYTF.

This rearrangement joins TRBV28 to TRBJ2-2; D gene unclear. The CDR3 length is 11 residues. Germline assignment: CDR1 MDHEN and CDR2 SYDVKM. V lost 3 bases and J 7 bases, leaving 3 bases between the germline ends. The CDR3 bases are TGTGCCAGCAGTTTCTACGGGGAGCTGTTTTTT. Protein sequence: CASSFYGELFF.

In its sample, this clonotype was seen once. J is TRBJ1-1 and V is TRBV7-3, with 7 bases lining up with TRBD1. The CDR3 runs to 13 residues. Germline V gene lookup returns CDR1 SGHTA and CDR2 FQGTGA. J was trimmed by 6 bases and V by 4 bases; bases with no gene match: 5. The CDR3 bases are TGTGCCAGCAGCTCTCTAGACAGGGCTGAAGCTTTCTTT. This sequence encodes CASSSLDRAEAFF.

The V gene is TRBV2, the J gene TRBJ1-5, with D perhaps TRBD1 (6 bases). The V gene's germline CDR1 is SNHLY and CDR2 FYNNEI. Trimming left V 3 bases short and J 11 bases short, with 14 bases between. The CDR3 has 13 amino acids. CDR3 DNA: TGTGCCAGCAGTGACAGGGGAGGATGGACCCAGCATTTT. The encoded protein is CASSDRGGWTQHF.

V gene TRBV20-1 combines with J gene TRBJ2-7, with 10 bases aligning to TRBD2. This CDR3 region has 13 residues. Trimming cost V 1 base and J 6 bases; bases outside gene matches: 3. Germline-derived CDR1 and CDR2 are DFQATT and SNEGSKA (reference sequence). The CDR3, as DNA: TGCAGTGCTAGAGGGACTAGCGGTCTCGAGCAGTACTTC. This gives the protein CSARGTSGLEQYF.

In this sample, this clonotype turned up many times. CDR3 sequence: CASSYPRTEAFF. The CDR3, as DNA: TGTGCCAGCAGTTACCCCCGGACTGAAGCTTTCTTT. This rearrangement joins TRBV6-2 or TRBV6-3 to TRBJ1-1; no clear D gene. The CDR3 covers 12 residues. CDR1 MNHEY and CDR2 SVGEGT come from the germline V gene. V was clipped by 2 bases and J by 5 bases, with 6 bases between them.

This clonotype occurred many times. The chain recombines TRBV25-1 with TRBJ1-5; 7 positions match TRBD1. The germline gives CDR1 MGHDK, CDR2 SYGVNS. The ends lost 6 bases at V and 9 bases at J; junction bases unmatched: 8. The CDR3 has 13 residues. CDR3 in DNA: TGTGCCAGCAGCGCAACAGGGGAAGGGCCCCAGCATTTT. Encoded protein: CASSATGEGPQHF.

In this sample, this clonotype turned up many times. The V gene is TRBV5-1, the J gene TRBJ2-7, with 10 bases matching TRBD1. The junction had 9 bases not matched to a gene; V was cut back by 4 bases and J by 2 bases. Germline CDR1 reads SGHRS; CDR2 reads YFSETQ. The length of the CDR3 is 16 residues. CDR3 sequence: CASSPLTGGTTYEQYF. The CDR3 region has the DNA TGCGCCAGCAGCCCACTGACAGGGGGCACCACCTACGAGCAGTACTTC.